This is a list of T cell receptor beta chains from one sample in a study of beta chain features in type 1 diabetes. TCRdb's table, derived via immunoSEQ multiplex PCR, lists solely in-frame clones and lacks some. The sample has roughly 260,000 clones, 20% seen once. The material sequenced was naive CD4+ T cells from blood. These receptor sequences come from a woman aged 40 to 50 with type 1 diabetes. Both conserved end residues are part of each CDR3. Fields, in order: V gene, J gene, clone size, D gene, CDR3 protein, CDR3 DNA. The D gene is left open where the match is weak. Clone size is given for some rows only: seen once, a few or many times, or a class if the clone is expanded.

>TRBV7-9|TRBJ1-2|-|-
CASSLDGEPTYGYTF
TGTGCCAGCAGCTTAGATGGAGAACCAACCTATGGCTACACCTTC
>TRBV4-1|TRBJ2-1|-|TRBD2
CASSQGGTSGANEQFF
TGCGCCAGCAGCCAAGGGGGAACTAGCGGGGCAAATGAGCAGTTCTTC
>TRBV2|TRBJ2-5|-|TRBD1
CASSEGNRGRKETQYF
TGTGCCAGCAGTGAAGGAAACAGGGGCCGTAAAGAGACCCAGTACTTC
>TRBV11-1|TRBJ2-2|few|-
CASSLRLGTLNTGELFF
TGTGCCAGCAGCTTACGACTCGGGACACTGAACACCGGGGAGCTGTTTTTT
>TRBV19|TRBJ1-2|-|-
CASSMTVDYGYTF
TGTGCCAGTAGTATGACTGTAGACTATGGCTACACCTTC
>TRBV7-2|TRBJ2-1|few|TRBD2
CASSLVGSGAPNEQFF
TGTGCCAGCAGCTTAGTCGGTAGCGGGGCCCCCAATGAGCAGTTCTTC
>TRBV25-1|TRBJ2-7|-|TRBD2
CASSPREGSYEQYF
TGTGCCAGCAGTCCCCGGGAGGGGAGCTACGAGCAGTACTTC
>TRBV12-5|TRBJ2-2|-|TRBD2
CASGLVPGGQNTGELFF
TGTGCTAGTGGTTTGGTCCCGGGGGGGCAAAACACCGGGGAGCTGTTTTTT
>TRBV4-3|TRBJ2-1|-|-
CASSQISHRRVGNEQFF
TGCGCCAGCAGCCAAATTTCTCATCGGAGGGTCGGGAATGAGCAGTTCTTC
>TRBV29-1|TRBJ1-1|-|-
CSVWPEATEAFF
TGCAGCGTTTGGCCGGAGGCCACTGAAGCTTTCTTT
>TRBV11-2|TRBJ2-1|few|TRBD2
CASSLSSGTFSYNEQFF
TGTGCCAGCAGCTTATCTAGCGGGACCTTCTCCTACAATGAGCAGTTCTTC
>TRBV30|TRBJ2-2|-|TRBD2
CAWSTTSAPTTGELFF
TGTGCCTGGAGTACGACTAGCGCCCCCACCACCGGGGAGCTGTTTTTT
>TRBV4-3|TRBJ2-5|-|-
CASSQVGTSYTETQYF
TGCGCCAGCAGCCAAGTTGGGACTTCCTACACGGAGACCCAGTACTTC
>TRBV7-9|TRBJ2-7|few|-
CASSPGGPLIEQYF
TGTGCCAGCAGCCCCGGAGGGCCCTTGATCGAGCAGTACTTC
>TRBV7-2|TRBJ2-5|-|TRBD1
CASSLARTGPFGETQYF
TGTGCCAGCAGCTTAGCAAGGACAGGCCCTTTTGGAGAGACCCAGTACTTC
>TRBV6-5|TRBJ2-7|-|TRBD2
CASSSPSGTIQPEQYF
TGTGCCAGCAGTTCGCCGTCCGGGACTATTCAGCCCGAGCAGTACTTC
>TRBV7-9|TRBJ1-1|-|TRBD1
CASSLDREGIRAFF
TGTGCCAGCAGCTTGGACAGGGAGGGGATACGAGCTTTCTTT
>TRBV10-3|TRBJ1-2|-|-
CAISDRDTYVYTF
TGTGCCATCAGTGACCGGGACACATATGTCTACACCTTC
>TRBV28|TRBJ2-5|-|-
CASSFGGGETQYF
TGTGCCAGCAGTTTCGGCGGTGGAGAGACCCAGTACTTC
>TRBV18|TRBJ1-1|-|TRBD1
CASFEGAGTEAFF
TGTGCCAGCTTTGAGGGGGCAGGTACTGAAGCTTTCTTT
>TRBV30|TRBJ2-3|few|TRBD1
CAWSWTGGVWDTQYF
TGTGCCTGGAGTTGGACAGGGGGCGTATGGGATACGCAGTATTTT
>TRBV4-1|TRBJ2-3|few|-
CASSPQPWGGTDTQYF
TGCGCCAGCAGCCCCCAGCCCTGGGGGGGCACAGATACGCAGTATTTT
>TRBV5-1|TRBJ2-3|few|-
CASSLAPSVRQVGDTQYF
TGCGCCAGCAGCTTGGCCCCCTCCGTCAGACAGGTCGGTGATACGCAGTATTTT
>TRBV4-3|TRBJ1-6|-|TRBD1
CASSQVAPQGIGGSPLHF
TGCGCCAGCAGCCAAGTCGCCCCACAGGGGATAGGAGGTTCACCCCTCCACTTT
>TRBV4-1|TRBJ2-7|few|TRBD1
CASSQVQGARDEQYF
TGCGCCAGCAGCCAGGTACAGGGGGCTAGGGACGAGCAGTACTTC
>TRBV30|TRBJ1-5|-|-
CAWSVQGNQPQHF
TGTGCCTGGAGTGTGCAGGGCAATCAGCCCCAGCATTTT
>TRBV7-6|TRBJ2-5|few|TRBD2
CASSLILAAQETQYF
TGTGCCAGCAGCTTAATACTAGCGGCACAAGAGACCCAGTACTTC
>TRBV19|TRBJ2-5|few|-
CASRAGETQYF
TGTGCCAGTAGGGCCGGGGAGACCCAGTACTTC
>TRBV20-1|TRBJ1-4|-|-
CSARGEEKLFF
TGCAGTGCTAGGGGAGAAGAAAAACTGTTTTTT
>TRBV6-1|TRBJ2-7|-|-
CASLRRGQGYEQYF
TGTGCCAGCCTTAGGAGGGGTCAAGGCTACGAGCAGTACTTC
>TRBV4-1|TRBJ1-5|-|-
CASSNWAGDRQPQHF
TGCGCCAGCAGCAATTGGGCAGGGGACCGTCAGCCCCAGCATTTT
>TRBV7-9|TRBJ1-5|few|-
CASSLVLGPGYQPQHF
TGTGCCAGCAGCTTAGTCCTGGGGCCGGGTTATCAGCCCCAGCATTTT
>TRBV7-2|TRBJ2-3|-|-
CASSLYTDTQYF
TGTGCCAGCAGCTTATACACAGATACGCAGTATTTT
>TRBV9|TRBJ2-1|few|-
CASSVADYYNEQFF
TGTGCCAGCAGCGTCGCGGACTACTACAATGAGCAGTTCTTC
>TRBV12-5|TRBJ1-2|-|-
CASGLSPGRDGYTF
TGTGCTAGTGGTTTGTCCCCGGGAAGGGATGGCTACACCTTC
>TRBV7-9|TRBJ1-4|few|-
CASTVLLEGREKLFF
TGTGCCAGCACTGTTCTTTTGGAGGGAAGGGAAAAACTGTTTTTT
>TRBV7-2|TRBJ1-4|few|-
CASSFQLRVANEKLFF
TGTGCCAGCAGCTTCCAACTCAGGGTTGCTAATGAAAAACTGTTTTTT
>TRBV30|TRBJ1-5|-|-
CAWSVGVYSNQPQHF
TGTGCCTGGAGTGTGGGAGTGTATAGCAATCAGCCCCAGCATTTT
>TRBV4-3|TRBJ1-5|-|-
CASSLTIDQPQHF
TGCGCCAGCAGCCTCACCATAGATCAGCCCCAGCATTTT
>TRBV9|TRBJ2-1|-|-
CASSVDIGGATNEQFF
TGTGCCAGCAGCGTAGATATCGGGGGTGCTACCAATGAGCAGTTCTTC
>TRBV4-1|TRBJ1-2|-|-
CASSQGTLALGYTF
TGCGCCAGCAGCCAGGGCACCCTGGCCCTTGGCTACACCTTC
>TRBV2|TRBJ2-2|few|TRBD2
CASTQAGAGELFF
TGTGCCAGCACGCAAGCGGGGGCCGGGGAGCTGTTTTTT
>TRBV6-1|TRBJ2-7|few|-
CASSEPGVEQYF
TGTGCCAGCAGTGAACCCGGGGTAGAGCAGTACTTC
>TRBV5-1|TRBJ1-1|-|-
CASSPDRGITEAFF
TGCGCCAGCAGCCCGGATCGGGGGATCACTGAAGCTTTCTTT
>TRBV7-2|TRBJ2-5|-|TRBD2
CASSPALAGGPQETQYF
TGTGCCAGCAGCCCCGCCCTAGCGGGGGGGCCCCAAGAGACCCAGTACTTC
>TRBV5-6|TRBJ2-1|-|-
CASSFNTGAEQFF
TGTGCCAGCAGCTTTAATACAGGTGCCGAGCAGTTCTTC
>TRBV7-8|TRBJ2-1|-|TRBD2
CASSLTGRPREVRNEQFF
TGTGCCAGCAGCCTGACAGGCAGGCCGCGGGAGGTGAGGAATGAGCAGTTCTTC
>TRBV9|TRBJ2-3|-|TRBD1
CASSVAGQAYTDTQYF
TGTGCCAGCAGCGTAGCGGGACAGGCATACACAGATACGCAGTATTTT
>TRBV20-1|TRBJ1-2|-|-
CSAGGGYGYTF
TGCAGTGCTGGGGGGGGGTATGGCTACACCTTC
>TRBV7-3|TRBJ1-1|few|-
CASSLRMNTEAFF
TGTGCCAGCAGCTTGAGGATGAACACTGAAGCTTTCTTT
>TRBV29-1|TRBJ1-2|-|-
CSVVKQGILNGYTF
TGCAGCGTTGTAAAACAGGGCATTCTCAATGGCTACACCTTC
>TRBV7-9|TRBJ2-3|-|-
CASSLTASTDTQYF
TGTGCCAGCAGCTTAACAGCTAGCACAGATACGCAGTATTTT
>TRBV7-2|TRBJ2-1|few|TRBD2
CASSSSGSGGSISYNEQFF
TGTGCCAGCAGCTCCAGTGGTAGCGGGGGGTCCATCTCCTACAATGAGCAGTTCTTC
>TRBV5-1|TRBJ2-3|few|-
CASSLQGSTDTQYF
TGCGCCAGCAGCTTGCAGGGATCCACAGATACGCAGTATTTT